A selection of T cell receptor beta chains follows, all from one sample in a study of shared clonotypes between healthy human individuals. Here immunoSEQ multiplex PCR was the method, and the copy in TCRdb shows in-frame clones only, minus some. The data contain approximately 120,000 clones, 68% of them singletons. What was sequenced was memory CD8+ T cells sorted from blood. The source is a woman aged 25 to 39 in good health. The CDR3 runs from the conserved cysteine through the conserved F or W. A D gene is named only where the DNA matches it firmly. Rows may omit the clone size; those that give it use once, few, many or a size class.

J,size,V,D,DNA,CDR3
TRBJ2-1,many,TRBV10-3,TRBD2,TGTGCCATCAGTGAGTCCAAAGCTAGCGGAGACAACAATGAGCAGTTCTTC,CAISESKASGDNNEQFF
TRBJ2-7,-,TRBV6-5,TRBD1,TGTGCCAGCAAGATTTCCGGACAGGGCCGCGACGAGCAGTACTTC,CASKISGQGRDEQYF
TRBJ2-3,-,TRBV25-1,TRBD2,TGTGCCAGCGGTCCGTGGGGCGGGAGAGTGTATTTT,CASGPWGGRVYF
TRBJ1-3,-,TRBV25-1,-,TGTGCCAGCAGTGAATCCGACAGTGTAAACACCATATATTTT,CASSESDSVNTIYF
TRBJ2-3,-,TRBV11-3,-,TGTGCCAGCAGCTTAGTGCCCACAGATACGCAGTATTTT,CASSLVPTDTQYF
TRBJ2-6,-,TRBV12-5,-,TGTGCTAGTGGTCGAACGCATGCAGGACAAAGTCGGGCCAACGTCCTGACTTTC,CASGRTHAGQSRANVLTF
TRBJ1-2,-,TRBV9,TRBD1,TGTGCCAGCAGCGGATCCGGGACAGGGGTCGGCTACACCTTC,CASSGSGTGVGYTF
TRBJ2-5,-,TRBV6-6,-,TGTGCCAGCAGTTACTCGACGGAGACCCAGTACTTC,CASSYSTETQYF
TRBJ2-6,-,TRBV5-6,-,TGTGCCAGCAGCGGGATTTTCTCTGGGGCCAACGTCCTGACTTTC,CASSGIFSGANVLTF
TRBJ2-5,many,TRBV7-9,-,TGTGCCAGCGGGGTGATATTAGAAGAGACCCAGTACTTC,CASGVILEETQYF
TRBJ2-7,few,TRBV21-1,-,TGTGCCTGTTCGGGGCAGGGGCTGGGGGAGCAGTACTTC,CACSGQGLGEQYF
TRBJ2-7,once,TRBV27,TRBD2,TGTGCCAGCAGTTTCTCTCTTAGCGGGACGTACGAGCAGTACTTC,CASSFSLSGTYEQYF
TRBJ1-4,-,TRBV19,TRBD1,TGTGCCAGTAGTATGAGGGGACAGACTAATGAAAAACTGTTTTTT,CASSMRGQTNEKLFF
TRBJ2-7,once,TRBV2,-,TGTGCCAGCAGTGAGCGGGACTCGAGCTCCTACGAGCAGTACTTC,CASSERDSSSYEQYF
TRBJ2-1,-,TRBV14,-,TGTGCCAGCAGCCCGGTTCGGGCCTCCTACAATGAGCAGTTCTTC,CASSPVRASYNEQFF
TRBJ1-2,-,TRBV5-4,TRBD1,TGTGCCAGCAGCTTGGGGACAGGGGCCTATGGCTACACCTTC,CASSLGTGAYGYTF